Listed here is a single TCR beta chain. Its specificity is unknown. The data were obtained in a study of cytomegalovirus exposure and HLA in healthy donors. The PCR made use of 60 Vbeta and 13 Jbeta primers. Profiled with immunoSEQ multiplex PCR; TCRdb holds only in-frame clones, not every one. Of more than 95,000 clones listed, 60% to 85% are singletons. Trimming took off 0 bases at V and 4 bases at J, with 7 bases between the two ends. This CDR3 has 13 amino acids. Germline V lookup: CDR1 SGHRS, CDR2 YFSETQ. Overall study results and limits: Later analysis identified several of the most significant clusters that appeared linked to common viral pathogens.

Material for sequencing was PBMCs. This receptor was taken from a man over 45 in good health and CMV-seronegative. This chain links TRBV5-1 with TRBJ1-1; D is undetermined. CDR3: CASSLGGSTEAFF. The CDR3 DNA follows: TGCGCCAGCAGCTTGGGCGGCAGCACTGAAGCTTTCTTT.